These 3 T cell receptor beta chains originate from one sample sequenced in a study of technical replicates of blood from several donors. Some clones are missing from TCRdb's copy, which holds only in-frame ones; the method was immunoSEQ multiplex PCR. Of around 57,000 clones listed, 85% to 95% were seen once; the top ten hold 0.2% to 0.25%. Sequencing was done on a sample of T cells isolated from PBMCs. Receptor source: a human donor in good health.

This chain links TRBV15 with TRBJ2-5; 8 nucleotides align to TRBD1. CDR3 length equals 16 residues. V dropped 0 bases and J dropped 4; count of bases not matched to a gene: 7. In germline, CDR1 is LNHNV, CDR2 YYDKDF (reference sequence). The CDR3 DNA reads as TGTGCCACCAGCAGAGATTACGGACAGGGAGGAGAGACCCAGTACTTC. The encoded protein is CATSRDYGQGGETQYF.

This chain uses TRBV29-1 with TRBJ2-1, with D perhaps matching TRBD2 (5 bases). The CDR3 covers 16 residues. Germline loops: CDR1 SQVTM, CDR2 ANQGSEA. Trimming pared 2 bases from V and 1 base from J, leaving 15 bases between. CDR3 sequence (DNA): TGCAGCGTTGAATTTGCGGGCTCCCCTTCCTACAATGAGCAGTTCTTC. This sequence encodes CSVEFAGSPSYNEQFF.

V gene TRBV10-2 combines with J gene TRBJ2-7; D is perhaps TRBD1 (5 bases). Trimming removed 6 bases at V and 4 bases at J, with 13 bases between. The length of the CDR3 is 13 residues. Germline V gene data show CDR1 as WSHSY and CDR2 as SAAADI. CDR3 nucleotide sequence: TGCGCCAGCAGGGAAGGGGATATATACGAGCAGTACTTC. It encodes CASREGDIYEQYF.